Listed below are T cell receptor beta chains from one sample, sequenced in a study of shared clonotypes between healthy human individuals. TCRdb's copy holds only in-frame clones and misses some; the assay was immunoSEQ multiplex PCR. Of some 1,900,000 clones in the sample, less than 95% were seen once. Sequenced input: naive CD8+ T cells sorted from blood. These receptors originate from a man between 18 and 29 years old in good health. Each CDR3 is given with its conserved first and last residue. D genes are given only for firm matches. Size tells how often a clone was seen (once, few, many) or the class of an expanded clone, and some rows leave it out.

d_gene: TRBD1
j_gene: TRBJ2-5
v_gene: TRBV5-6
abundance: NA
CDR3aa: CASSLLSGQGEEETQYF
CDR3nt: TGTGCCAGCAGCTTGCTTTCGGGACAGGGAGAAGAAGAGACCCAGTACTTC

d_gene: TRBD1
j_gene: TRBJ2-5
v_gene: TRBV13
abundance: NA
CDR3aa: CASSRTGEETQYF
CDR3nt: TGTGCCAGCAGTCGCACAGGGGAGGAGACCCAGTACTTC

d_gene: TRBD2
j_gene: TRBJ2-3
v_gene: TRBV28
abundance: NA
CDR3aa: CASSFLADRTDTQYF
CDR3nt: TGTGCCAGCAGTTTCCTAGCGGACCGCACAGATACGCAGTATTTT

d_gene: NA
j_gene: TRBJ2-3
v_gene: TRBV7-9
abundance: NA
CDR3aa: CASSSEGSPWDTQYF
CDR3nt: TGTGCCAGCAGCTCTGAGGGATCCCCGTGGGATACGCAGTATTTT

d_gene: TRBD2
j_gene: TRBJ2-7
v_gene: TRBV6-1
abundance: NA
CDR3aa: CASSEYPVASGYYEQYF
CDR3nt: TGTGCCAGCAGTGAATATCCGGTTGCTAGCGGGTACTACGAGCAGTACTTC

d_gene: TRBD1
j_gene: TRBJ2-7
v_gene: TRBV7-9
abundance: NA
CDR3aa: CASSSGTGPGDEQYF
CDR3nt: TGTGCCAGCAGCTCAGGGACAGGGCCGGGAGACGAGCAGTACTTC

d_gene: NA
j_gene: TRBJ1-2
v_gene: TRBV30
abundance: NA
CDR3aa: CAWSELGYGYTF
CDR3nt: TGTGCCTGGAGTGAACTGGGCTATGGCTACACCTTC

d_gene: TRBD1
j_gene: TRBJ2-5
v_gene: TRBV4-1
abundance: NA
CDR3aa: CASSSTGGQETQYF
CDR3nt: TGCGCCAGCAGCAGCACAGGGGGCCAGGAGACCCAGTACTTC

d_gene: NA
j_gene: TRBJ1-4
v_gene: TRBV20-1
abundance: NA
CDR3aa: CSLGEKLFF
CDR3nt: TGCAGTTTGGGCGAAAAACTGTTTTTT

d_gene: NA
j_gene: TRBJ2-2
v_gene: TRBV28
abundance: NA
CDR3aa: CASSSPTEANTGELFF
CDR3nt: TGTGCCAGCAGTTCCCCGACAGAAGCGAACACCGGGGAGCTGTTTTTT

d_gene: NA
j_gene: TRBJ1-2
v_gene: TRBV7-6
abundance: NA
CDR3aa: CASSSGAGISGYGYTF
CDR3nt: TGTGCCAGCAGCTCCGGCGCAGGGATATCAGGCTATGGCTACACCTTC

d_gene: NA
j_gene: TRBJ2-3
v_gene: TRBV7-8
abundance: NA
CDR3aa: CASSLARELVLGDTQYF
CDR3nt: TGTGCCAGCAGCTTAGCCCGGGAACTAGTATTAGGAGATACGCAGTATTTT

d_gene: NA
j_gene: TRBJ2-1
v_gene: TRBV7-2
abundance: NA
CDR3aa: CASSDLGYEQFF
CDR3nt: TGTGCCAGCAGCGATCTCGGGTATGAGCAGTTCTTC

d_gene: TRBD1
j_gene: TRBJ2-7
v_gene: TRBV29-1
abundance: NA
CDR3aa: CSVGTGVEQYF
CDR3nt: TGCAGCGTGGGGACAGGGGTCGAGCAGTACTTC

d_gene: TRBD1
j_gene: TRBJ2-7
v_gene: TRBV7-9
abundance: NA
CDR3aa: CASRDSGTGVYEQYF
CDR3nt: TGTGCCAGCAGGGACTCCGGGACAGGGGTCTACGAGCAGTACTTC

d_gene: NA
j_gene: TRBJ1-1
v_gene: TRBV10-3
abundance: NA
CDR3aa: CAISEVRGTEAFF
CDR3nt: TGTGCCATCAGTGAGGTCAGGGGCACTGAAGCTTTCTTT

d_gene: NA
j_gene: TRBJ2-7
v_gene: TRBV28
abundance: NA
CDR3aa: CASSLGQATYEQYF
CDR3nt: TGTGCCAGCAGTTTGGGCCAGGCAACCTACGAGCAGTACTTC

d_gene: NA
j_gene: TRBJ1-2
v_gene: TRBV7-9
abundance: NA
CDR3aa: CASSSRDIDGYTF
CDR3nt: TGTGCCAGCAGTTCACGGGACATCGATGGCTACACCTTC

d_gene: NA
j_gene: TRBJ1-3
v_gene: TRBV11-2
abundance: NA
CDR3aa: CASSDKKSGNTIYF
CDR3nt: TGTGCCAGCAGCGACAAGAAATCTGGAAACACCATATATTTT

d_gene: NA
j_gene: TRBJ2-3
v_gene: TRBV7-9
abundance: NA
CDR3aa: CASSTRRSTDTQYF
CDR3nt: TGTGCCAGCAGCACCAGACGTAGCACAGATACGCAGTATTTT

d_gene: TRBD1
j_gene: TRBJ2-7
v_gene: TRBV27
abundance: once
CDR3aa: CASSPNIRGIYEQYF
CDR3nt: TGTGCCAGCAGCCCAAACATCAGGGGGATTTACGAGCAGTACTTC

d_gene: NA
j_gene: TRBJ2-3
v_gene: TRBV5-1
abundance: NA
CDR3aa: CASSLETLADTQYF
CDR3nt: TGCGCCAGCAGCTTGGAGACGCTGGCAGATACGCAGTATTTT

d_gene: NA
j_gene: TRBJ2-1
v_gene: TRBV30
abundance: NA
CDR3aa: CAWSVTGVGSEQFF
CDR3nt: TGTGCCTGGAGTGTAACGGGGGTAGGAAGCGAGCAGTTCTTC

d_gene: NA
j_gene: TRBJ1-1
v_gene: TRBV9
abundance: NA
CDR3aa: CASSSWDTQEAFF
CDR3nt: TGTGCCAGCAGCTCCTGGGACACCCAAGAAGCTTTCTTT

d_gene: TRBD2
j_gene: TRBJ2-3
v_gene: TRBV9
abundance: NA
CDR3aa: CASSVEGAGGADTQYF
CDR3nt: TGTGCCAGCAGCGTAGAGGGAGCGGGGGGCGCAGATACGCAGTATTTT

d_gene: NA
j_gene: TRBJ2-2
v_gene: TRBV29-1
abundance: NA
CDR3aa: CSVDRPTGELFF
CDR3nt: TGCAGCGTTGACAGGCCCACCGGGGAGCTGTTTTTT

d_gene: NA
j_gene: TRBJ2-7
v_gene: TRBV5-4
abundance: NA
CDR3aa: CASSFGSPSYEQYF
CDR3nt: TGTGCCAGCAGCTTCGGTTCGCCCTCCTACGAGCAGTACTTC

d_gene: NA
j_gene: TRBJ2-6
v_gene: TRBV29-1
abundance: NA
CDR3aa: CSVEGLISGANVLTF
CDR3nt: TGCAGCGTGGAGGGACTGATATCTGGGGCCAACGTCCTGACTTTC

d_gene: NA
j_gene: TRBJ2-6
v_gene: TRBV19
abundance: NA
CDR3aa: CASSIAGSGANVLTF
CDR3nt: TGTGCCAGTAGTATAGCAGGGTCAGGGGCCAACGTCCTGACTTTC

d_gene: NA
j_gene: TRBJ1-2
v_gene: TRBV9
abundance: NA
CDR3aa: CASSVGRGREGGYTF
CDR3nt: TGTGCCAGCAGCGTAGGAAGAGGCAGGGAGGGTGGCTACACCTTC

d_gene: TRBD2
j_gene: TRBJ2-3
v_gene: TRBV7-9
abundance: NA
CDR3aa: CATLADNTDTQYF
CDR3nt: TGTGCCACCCTAGCGGATAACACAGATACGCAGTATTTT

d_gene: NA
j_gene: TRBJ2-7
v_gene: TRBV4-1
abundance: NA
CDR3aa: CASSQTFLGGVEQYF
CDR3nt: TGCGCCAGCAGCCAGACCTTCTTAGGAGGGGTCGAGCAGTACTTC

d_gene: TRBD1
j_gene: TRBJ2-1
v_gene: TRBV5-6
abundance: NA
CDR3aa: CASSWGQGSPYNEQFF
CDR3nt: TGTGCCAGCAGCTGGGGACAGGGCTCCCCCTACAATGAGCAGTTCTTC

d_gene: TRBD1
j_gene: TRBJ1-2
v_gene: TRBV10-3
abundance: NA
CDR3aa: CATSQGNGYTF
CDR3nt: TGTGCCACGTCACAGGGGAATGGCTACACCTTC

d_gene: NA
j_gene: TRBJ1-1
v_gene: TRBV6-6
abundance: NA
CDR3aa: CASSYERGAEAFF
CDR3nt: TGTGCCAGCAGTTACGAACGGGGGGCTGAAGCTTTCTTT

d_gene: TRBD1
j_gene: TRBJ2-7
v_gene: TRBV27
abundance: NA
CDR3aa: CASSSLDRKGEQYF
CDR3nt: TGTGCCAGCAGTTCCCTGGACAGGAAGGGCGAGCAGTACTTC

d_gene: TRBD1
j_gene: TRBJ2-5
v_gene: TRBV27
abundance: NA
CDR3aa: CASSLTRGLLETQYF
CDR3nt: TGTGCCAGCAGTTTGACCAGGGGGCTCTTGGAGACCCAGTACTTC

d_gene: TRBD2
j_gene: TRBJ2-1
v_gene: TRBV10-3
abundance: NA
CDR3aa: CAISFGLAGEAGVQFF
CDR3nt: TGTGCCATCAGCTTTGGACTAGCGGGAGAAGCGGGGGTGCAGTTCTTC

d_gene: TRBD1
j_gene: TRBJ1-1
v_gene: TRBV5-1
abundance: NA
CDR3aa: CASSGSGTGTHPNTEAFF
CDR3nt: TGCGCCAGCAGCGGGTCCGGGACAGGGACGCACCCTAACACTGAAGCTTTCTTT

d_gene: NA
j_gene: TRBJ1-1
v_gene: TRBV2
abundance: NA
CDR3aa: CATATGIANTEAFF
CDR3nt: TGTGCCACCGCAACAGGAATAGCTAACACTGAAGCTTTCTTT

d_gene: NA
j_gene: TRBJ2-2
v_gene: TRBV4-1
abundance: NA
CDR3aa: CASSHTGVRDTGELFF
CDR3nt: TGCGCCAGCAGCCATACGGGGGTTCGGGACACCGGGGAGCTGTTTTTT

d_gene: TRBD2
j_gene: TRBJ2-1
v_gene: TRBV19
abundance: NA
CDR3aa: CASSIVGLDNEQFF
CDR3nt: TGTGCCAGTAGTATAGTTGGACTAGACAATGAGCAGTTCTTC

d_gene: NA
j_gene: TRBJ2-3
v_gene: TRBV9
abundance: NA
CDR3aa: CASSPAGDTQYF
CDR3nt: TGTGCCAGCAGCCCGGCTGGGGATACGCAGTATTTT

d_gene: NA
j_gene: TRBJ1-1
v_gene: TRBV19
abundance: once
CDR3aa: CAISRTVNTEAFF
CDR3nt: TGTGCCATCTCTAGGACAGTGAACACTGAAGCTTTCTTT

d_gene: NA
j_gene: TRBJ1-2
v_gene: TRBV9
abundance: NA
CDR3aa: CASAGQPPSGYGYTF
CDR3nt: TGTGCCAGCGCAGGGCAGCCACCATCCGGCTATGGCTACACCTTC

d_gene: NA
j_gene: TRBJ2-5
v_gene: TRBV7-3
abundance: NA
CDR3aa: CASSLTERPPPQETQYF
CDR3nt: TGTGCCAGCAGCTTAACTGAGAGGCCACCACCCCAAGAGACCCAGTACTTC

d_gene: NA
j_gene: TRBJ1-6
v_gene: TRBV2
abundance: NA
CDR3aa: CASSPNSPLHF
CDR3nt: TGTGCCAGCAGTCCTAATTCACCCCTCCACTTT

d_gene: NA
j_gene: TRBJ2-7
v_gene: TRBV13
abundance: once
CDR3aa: CASSLGVGEQYF
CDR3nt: TGTGCCAGCAGCTTAGGGGTGGGGGAGCAGTACTTC

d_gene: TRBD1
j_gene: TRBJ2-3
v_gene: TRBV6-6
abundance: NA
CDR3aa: CASTDGQGYTDTQYF
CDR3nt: TGTGCCAGCACCGACGGACAGGGCTACACAGATACGCAGTATTTT

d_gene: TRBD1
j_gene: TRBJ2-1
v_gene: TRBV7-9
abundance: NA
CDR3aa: CASSLGFDRARDLSEQFF
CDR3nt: TGTGCCAGCAGCTTGGGGTTCGACAGGGCCCGGGATTTGTCGGAGCAGTTCTTC

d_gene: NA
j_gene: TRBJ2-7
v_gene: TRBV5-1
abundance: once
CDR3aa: CASSLVRGSYEQYF
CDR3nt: TGCGCCAGCAGCTTGGTTCGGGGGTCCTACGAGCAGTACTTC

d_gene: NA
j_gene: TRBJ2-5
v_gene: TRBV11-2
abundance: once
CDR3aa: CASSLVGGRAETQYF
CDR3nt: TGTGCCAGCAGCTTAGTAGGGGGACGGGCAGAGACCCAGTACTTC

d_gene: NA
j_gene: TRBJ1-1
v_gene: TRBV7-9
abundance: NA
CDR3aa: CASTQTDNTEAFF
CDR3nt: TGTGCCAGCACCCAAACGGATAACACTGAAGCTTTCTTT

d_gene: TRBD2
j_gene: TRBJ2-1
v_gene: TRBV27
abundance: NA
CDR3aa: CASSILRSGGSYNEQFF
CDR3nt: TGTGCCAGCAGTATACTTCGTAGCGGGGGGTCCTACAATGAGCAGTTCTTC

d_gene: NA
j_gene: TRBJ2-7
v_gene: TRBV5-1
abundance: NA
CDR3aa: CASSLDDGTYEQYF
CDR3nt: TGCGCCAGCAGCTTGGATGACGGAACCTACGAGCAGTACTTC

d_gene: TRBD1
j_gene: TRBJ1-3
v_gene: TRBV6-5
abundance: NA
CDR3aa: CASSYSQGVTGNTIYF
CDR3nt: TGTGCCAGCAGTTACTCCCAGGGGGTAACTGGAAACACCATATATTTT

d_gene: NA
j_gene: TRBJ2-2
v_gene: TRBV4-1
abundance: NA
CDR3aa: CASQGTGELFF
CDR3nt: TGCGCCAGCCAGGGCACCGGGGAGCTGTTTTTT

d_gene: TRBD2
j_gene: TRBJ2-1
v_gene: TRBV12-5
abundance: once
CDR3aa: CASGRRLADNNEQFF
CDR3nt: TGTGCTAGTGGCCGACGACTAGCGGACAACAATGAGCAGTTCTTC

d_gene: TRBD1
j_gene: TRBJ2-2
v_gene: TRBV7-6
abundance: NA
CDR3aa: CASSLALPGQEGITGELFF
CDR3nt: TGTGCCAGCAGCTTAGCCCTACCGGGACAGGAGGGTATAACCGGGGAGCTGTTTTTT

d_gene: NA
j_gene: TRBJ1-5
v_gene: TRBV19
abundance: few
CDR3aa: CASSGRGPQHF
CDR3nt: TGTGCCAGTAGTGGGCGGGGGCCCCAGCATTTT